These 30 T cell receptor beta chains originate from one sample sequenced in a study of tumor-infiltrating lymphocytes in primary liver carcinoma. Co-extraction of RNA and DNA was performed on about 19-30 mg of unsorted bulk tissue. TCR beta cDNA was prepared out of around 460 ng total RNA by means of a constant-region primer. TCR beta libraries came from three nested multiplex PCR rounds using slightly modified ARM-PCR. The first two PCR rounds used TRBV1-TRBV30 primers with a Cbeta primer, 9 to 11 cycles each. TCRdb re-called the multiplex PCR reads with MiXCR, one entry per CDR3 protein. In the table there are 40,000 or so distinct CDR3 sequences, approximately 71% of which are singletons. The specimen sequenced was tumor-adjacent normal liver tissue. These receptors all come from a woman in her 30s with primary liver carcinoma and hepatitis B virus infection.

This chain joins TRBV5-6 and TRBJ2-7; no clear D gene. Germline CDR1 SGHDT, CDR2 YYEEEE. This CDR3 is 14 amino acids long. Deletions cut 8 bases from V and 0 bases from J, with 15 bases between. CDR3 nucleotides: TGTGCCAGTGGCCCATACACAAACTCCTACGAGCAGTACTTC. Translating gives CASGPYTNSYEQYF.

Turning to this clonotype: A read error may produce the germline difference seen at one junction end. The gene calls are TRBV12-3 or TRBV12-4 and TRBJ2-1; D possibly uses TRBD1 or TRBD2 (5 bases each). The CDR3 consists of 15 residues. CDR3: CAGSLAPGRANEQFF. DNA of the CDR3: TGTGCCGGCAGTTTAGCACCGGGACGGGCGAATGAGCAGTTCTTC.

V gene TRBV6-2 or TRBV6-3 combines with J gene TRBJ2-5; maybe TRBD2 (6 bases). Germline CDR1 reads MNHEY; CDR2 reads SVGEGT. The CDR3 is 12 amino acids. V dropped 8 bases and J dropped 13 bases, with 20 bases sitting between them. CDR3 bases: TGTGCCAGCGGGGCCAGGAGGGAGATCCGGTACTTC. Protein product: CASGARREIRYF.

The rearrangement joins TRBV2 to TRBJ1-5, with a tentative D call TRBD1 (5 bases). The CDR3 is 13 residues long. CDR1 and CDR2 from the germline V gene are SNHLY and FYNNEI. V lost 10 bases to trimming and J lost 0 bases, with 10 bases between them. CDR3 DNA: TGTGCCACCCGGGACTTTAGCAATCAGCCCCAGCATTTT. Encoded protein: CATRDFSNQPQHF.

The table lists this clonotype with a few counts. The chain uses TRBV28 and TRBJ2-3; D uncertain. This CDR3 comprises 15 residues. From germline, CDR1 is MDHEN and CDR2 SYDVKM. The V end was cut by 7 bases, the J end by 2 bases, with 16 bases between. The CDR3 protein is CASTTGPTSTDTQYF. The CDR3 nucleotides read TGTGCCAGCACGACTGGGCCCACCTCCACAGATACGCAGTATTTT.

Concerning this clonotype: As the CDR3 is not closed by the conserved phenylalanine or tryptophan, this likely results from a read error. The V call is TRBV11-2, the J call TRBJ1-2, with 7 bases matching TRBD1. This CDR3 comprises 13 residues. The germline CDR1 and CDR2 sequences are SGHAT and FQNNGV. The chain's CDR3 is CDRTQGEGGGYTL. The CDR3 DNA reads TGTGACAGAACTCAGGGGGAGGGTGGAGGCTACACCCTC.

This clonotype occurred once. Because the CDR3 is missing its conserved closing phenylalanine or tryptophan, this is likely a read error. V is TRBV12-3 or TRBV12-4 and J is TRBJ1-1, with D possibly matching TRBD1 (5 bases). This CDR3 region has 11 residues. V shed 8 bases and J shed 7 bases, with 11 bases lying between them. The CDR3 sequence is CASWGYLEAFS. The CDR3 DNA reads TGTGCCAGCTGGGGGTACCTTGAAGCTTTCTCT.

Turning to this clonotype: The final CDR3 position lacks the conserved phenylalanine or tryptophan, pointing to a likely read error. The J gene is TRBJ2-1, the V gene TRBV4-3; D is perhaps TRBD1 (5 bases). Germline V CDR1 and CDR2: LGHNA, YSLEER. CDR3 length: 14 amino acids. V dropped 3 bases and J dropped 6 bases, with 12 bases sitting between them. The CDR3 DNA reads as TGCGCCAGCAGCCACGCAGGGTTGGTCAATGAGCAGTTCTCC. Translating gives CASSHAGLVNEQFS.

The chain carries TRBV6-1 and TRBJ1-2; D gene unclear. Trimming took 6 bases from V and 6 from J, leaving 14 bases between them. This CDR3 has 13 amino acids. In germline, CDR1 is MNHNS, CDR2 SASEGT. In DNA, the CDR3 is TGTGCCAGCAGCCCGACTGGGAAGAATGGCTACACCTTC. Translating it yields CASSPTGKNGYTF.

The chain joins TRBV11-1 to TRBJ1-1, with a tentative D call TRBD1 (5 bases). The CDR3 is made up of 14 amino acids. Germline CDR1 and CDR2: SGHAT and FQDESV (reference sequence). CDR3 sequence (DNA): TGTGGTAGCAGCTTCGGTCAGGGCTACACTGAAGCTTTCTTT. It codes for CGSSFGQGYTEAFF.

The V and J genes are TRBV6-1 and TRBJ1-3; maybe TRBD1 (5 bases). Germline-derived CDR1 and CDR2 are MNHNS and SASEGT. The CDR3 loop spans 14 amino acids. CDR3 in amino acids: CSSSGAVSGNTIYF. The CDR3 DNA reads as TGTAGCAGCAGTGGGGCTGTCTCTGGAAACACCATATATTTT.

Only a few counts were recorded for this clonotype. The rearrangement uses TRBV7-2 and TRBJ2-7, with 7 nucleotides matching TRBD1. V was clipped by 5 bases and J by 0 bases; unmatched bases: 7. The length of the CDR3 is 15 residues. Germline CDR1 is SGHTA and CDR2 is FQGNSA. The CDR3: CASSPGTERSYEQYF. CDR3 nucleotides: TGTGCCAGCAGCCCCGGGACAGAGCGCTCCTACGAGCAGTACTTC.

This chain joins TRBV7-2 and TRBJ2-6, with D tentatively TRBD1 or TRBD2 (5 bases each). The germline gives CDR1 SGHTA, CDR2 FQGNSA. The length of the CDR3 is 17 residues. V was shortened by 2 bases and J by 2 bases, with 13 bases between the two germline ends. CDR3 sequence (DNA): TGTGCCAGCAGCTTAATGGGGGACGTGGCTGGGGCCAACGTCCTGACTTTC. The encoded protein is CASSLMGDVAGANVLTF.

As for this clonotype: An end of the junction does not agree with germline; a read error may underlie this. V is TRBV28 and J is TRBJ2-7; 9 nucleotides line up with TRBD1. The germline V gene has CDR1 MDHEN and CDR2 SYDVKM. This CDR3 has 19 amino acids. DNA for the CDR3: TGTGCCAGCAGCGGGTTGGGGACAGGGCTTACGGCGCGTTCCTACGAGCACTACTTC. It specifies CASSGLGTGLTARSYEHYF.

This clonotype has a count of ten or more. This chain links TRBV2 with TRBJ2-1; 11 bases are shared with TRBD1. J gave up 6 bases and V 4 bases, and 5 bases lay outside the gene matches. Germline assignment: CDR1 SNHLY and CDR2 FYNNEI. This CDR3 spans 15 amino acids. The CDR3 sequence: CASSAGTGGPNEQFF. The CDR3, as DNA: TGTGCCAGCAGTGCTGGGACAGGGGGTCCCAATGAGCAGTTCTTC.

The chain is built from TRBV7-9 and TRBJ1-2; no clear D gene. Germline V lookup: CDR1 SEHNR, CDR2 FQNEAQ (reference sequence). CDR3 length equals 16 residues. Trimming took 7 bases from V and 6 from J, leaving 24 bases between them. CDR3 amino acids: CASTILGWSGYNGYTF. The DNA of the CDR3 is TGTGCCAGCACCATACTGGGCTGGAGCGGGTACAATGGCTACACCTTC. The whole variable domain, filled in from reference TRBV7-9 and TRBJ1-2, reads DTGVSQNPRHKITKRGQNVTFRCDPISEHNRLYWYRQTLGQGPEFLTYFQNEAQLEKSRLLSDRFSAERPKGSFSTLEIQRTEQGDSAMYLCASTILGWSGYNGYTFGSGTRLTVV.

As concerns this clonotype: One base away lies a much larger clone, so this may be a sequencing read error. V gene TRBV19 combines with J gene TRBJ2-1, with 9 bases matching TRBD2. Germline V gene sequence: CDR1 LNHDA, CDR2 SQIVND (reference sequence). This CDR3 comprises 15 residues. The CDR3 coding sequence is TGTGCCAGTTCCCAACTGACTAGCGGAGCTAATGAACAGTTCTTC. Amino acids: CASSQLTSGANEQFF. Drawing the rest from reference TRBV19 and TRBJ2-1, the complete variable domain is DGGITQSPKYLFRKEGQNVTLSCEQNLNHDAMYWYRQDPGQGLRLIYYSQIVNDFQKGDIAEGYSVSREKKESFPLTVTSAQKNPTAFYLCASSQLTSGANEQFFGPGTRLTVL.

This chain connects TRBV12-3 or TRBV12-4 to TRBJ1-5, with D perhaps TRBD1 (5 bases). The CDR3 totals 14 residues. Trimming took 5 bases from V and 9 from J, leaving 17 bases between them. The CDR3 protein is CASSQGTRLGPQHF. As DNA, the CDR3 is TGTGCCAGCAGTCAGGGAACGCGCCTTGGGCCCCAGCATTTT.

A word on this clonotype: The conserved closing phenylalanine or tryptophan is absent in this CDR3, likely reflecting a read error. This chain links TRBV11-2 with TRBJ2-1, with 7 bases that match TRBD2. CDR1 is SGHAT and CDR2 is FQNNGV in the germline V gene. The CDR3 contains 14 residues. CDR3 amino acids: CASSLGGTLNEQFL. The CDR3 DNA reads TGTGCTAGCAGCCTCGGGGGGACGTTGAATGAACAGTTCCTC.

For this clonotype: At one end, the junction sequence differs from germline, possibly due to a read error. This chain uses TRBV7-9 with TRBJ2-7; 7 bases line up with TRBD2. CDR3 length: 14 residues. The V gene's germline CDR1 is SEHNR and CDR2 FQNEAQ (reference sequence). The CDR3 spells CASSSGGLSYEKYF. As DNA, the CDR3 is TGTGCCAGCAGTTCGGGAGGCCTCTCTTACGAGAAGTACTTC.

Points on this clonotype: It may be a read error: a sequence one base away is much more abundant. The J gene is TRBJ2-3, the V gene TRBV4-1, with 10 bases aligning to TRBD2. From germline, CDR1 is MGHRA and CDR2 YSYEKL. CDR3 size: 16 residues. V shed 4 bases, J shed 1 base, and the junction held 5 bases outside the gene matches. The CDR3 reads CASSPELAGRTDTQYF. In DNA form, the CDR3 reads TGCGCCAGCAGCCCGGAACTAGCGGGGCGCACAGATACGCAGTATTTT.

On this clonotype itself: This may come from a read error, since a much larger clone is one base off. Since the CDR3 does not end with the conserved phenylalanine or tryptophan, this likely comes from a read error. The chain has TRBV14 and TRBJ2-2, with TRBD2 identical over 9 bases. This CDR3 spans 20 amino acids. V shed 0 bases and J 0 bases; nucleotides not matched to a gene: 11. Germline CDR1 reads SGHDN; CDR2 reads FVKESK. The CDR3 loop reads CASSQDATAGGPANTGELFS. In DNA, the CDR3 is TGTGCCAGCAGCCAAGATGCCACAGCGGGAGGCCCCGCGAACACCGGGGAGCTGTTTTCT.

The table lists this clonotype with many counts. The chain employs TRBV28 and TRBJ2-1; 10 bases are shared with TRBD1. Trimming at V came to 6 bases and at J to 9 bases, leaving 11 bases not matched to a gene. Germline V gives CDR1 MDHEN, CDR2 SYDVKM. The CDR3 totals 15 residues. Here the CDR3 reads CASRSGTGEVIEQFF. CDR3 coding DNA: TGTGCCAGCAGATCCGGGACAGGGGAGGTTATTGAGCAGTTCTTC.

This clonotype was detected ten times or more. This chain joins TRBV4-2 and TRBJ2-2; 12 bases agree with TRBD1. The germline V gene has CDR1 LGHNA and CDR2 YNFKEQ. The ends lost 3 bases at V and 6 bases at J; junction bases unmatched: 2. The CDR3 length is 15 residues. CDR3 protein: CASSQGTGGPGELFF. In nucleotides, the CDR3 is TGTGCCAGCAGCCAGGGGACAGGGGGCCCCGGGGAGCTGTTTTTT.

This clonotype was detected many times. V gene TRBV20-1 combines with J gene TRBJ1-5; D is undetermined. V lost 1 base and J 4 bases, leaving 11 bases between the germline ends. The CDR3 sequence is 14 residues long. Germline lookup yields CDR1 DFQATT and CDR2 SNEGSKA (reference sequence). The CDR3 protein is CSARGPQENQPQHF. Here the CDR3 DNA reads TGCAGTGCTAGAGGGCCGCAGGAAAATCAGCCCCAGCATTTT.

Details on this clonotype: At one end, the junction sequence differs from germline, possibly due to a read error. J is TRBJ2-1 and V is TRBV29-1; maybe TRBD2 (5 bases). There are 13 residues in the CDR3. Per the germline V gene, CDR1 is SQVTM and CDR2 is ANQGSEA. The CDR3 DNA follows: TGCAGCGTTTGGAGGCATGACTACAATGAACAGTTCTTC. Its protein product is CSVWRHDYNEQFF.

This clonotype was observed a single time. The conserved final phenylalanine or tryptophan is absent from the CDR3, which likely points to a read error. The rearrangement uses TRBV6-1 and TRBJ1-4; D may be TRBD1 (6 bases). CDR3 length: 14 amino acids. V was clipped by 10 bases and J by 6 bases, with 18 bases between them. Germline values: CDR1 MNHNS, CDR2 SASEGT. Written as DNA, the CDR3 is TGTGCCAACAGGGACCAGGGTGGCCATGAAAAACTGTTTTTA. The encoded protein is CANRDQGGHEKLFL.

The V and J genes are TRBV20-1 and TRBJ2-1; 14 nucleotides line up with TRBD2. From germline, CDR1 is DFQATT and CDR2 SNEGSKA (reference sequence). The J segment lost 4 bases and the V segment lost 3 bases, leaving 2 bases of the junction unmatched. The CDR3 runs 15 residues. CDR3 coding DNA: TGCAGTGCTAGGACTAGCGGGAGGGTATACAATGAGCAGTTCTTC. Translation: CSARTSGRVYNEQFF.

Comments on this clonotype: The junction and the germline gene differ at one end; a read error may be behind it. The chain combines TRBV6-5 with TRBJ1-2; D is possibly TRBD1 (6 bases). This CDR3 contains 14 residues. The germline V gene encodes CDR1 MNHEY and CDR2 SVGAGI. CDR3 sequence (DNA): TGTGCCAGCAGTTATAACGGACAGTGCAACGGCTACACTTTC. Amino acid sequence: CASSYNGQCNGYTF.

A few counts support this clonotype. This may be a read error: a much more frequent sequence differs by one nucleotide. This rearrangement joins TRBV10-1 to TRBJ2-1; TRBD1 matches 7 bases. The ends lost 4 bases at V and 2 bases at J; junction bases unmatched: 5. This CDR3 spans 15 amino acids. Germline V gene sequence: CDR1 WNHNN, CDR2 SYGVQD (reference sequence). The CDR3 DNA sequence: TGCGCCAGCAGTGTCAGGACAGGAGCCTACAATGAGCAGTTCTTC. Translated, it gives CASSVRTGAYNEQFF.